This TCR beta chain was profiled in a study of cytomegalovirus exposure and HLA in healthy donors (dated by TCRdb to the late 2010s). Looking at the study overall: A later analysis indicated that the 90 to 150 validation repertoires were generated on the platform also employed for the approximately 670 repertoires of the first cohort. The study aimed to test whether cataloging public T cell receptors could reveal signatures of past pathogen exposure. In addition to the first cohort of approximately 670 subjects, a separate validation cohort of 120 different subjects was used. High-throughput TCR immunosequencing, statistical association of individual TCRs with disease status, and machine learning were combined to predict cytomegalovirus infection status. What the study reported, not specific to this receptor: The validation cohort had no HLA typing available for a later analysis, so co-occurrence within that cohort was assessed over all 120 repertoires. The authors suggested that the approach could potentially be generalized to other disease states and immunological phenotypes. In both the original and validation cohorts, the classifier was reported to diagnose cytomegalovirus status with high specificity and sensitivity. In vitro tests confirmed that a few of the cytomegalovirus-associated TCR beta chains recognize cytomegalovirus antigens. A later analysis found that TCRs clustered in the first cohort also tended to co-occur in the approximately 120 validation repertoires, with approximately 95% of cluster scores above 0. Most TCR sequences were seen in very few donors, while some public TCRs were found in many individuals. The study gave a list of 150 to 200 TCR beta chains associated with cytomegalovirus.

The protocol used for the library was the immunoSEQ multiplex PCR assay. As for the original processing: A statistical classification framework was developed to diagnose cytomegalovirus status using the catalog of TCR beta chain sequences. The table comes from immuneACCESS by way of TCRdb, which keeps in-frame sequences with V and J called. Part of the clones is missing from these tables; in studies checked, under half for an unresolved V gene and the rest for unknown reasons. That table is the source of V, J and clone size, and D and trimming were worked out from the DNA. For this sample there are 200,000 to 300,000 clones; around 87% appear just once. Clones ranked in the top ten supply 0.95% to 1.5% of the sample. There are 15 amino acids in the CDR3, from cysteine to phenylalanine inclusive. The sequence is cut down to CDR3 DNA, 45 bases in frame from base 1. The germline V gene supplies CDR1 ENHRY and CDR2 SYGVKD. Trimming costs V 8 bases and J 6 bases, and their ends lie 22 bases apart.

Donors formed part of the validation cohort, which comprised about 120 subjects and was distinct from the first cohort of 550 to 850 subjects. Turning to this clone: It has no known antigen specificity. No base-level quality is on record; no much larger clone is a single base apart.

The origin of this receptor is a woman under 40 in good health and CMV-seropositive. Sequencing was done on a sample of PBMCs. The chain is encoded by TRBV10-3 joined to TRBJ1-2; confidence is insufficient to name the D gene. CDR3 loop: CAIWTEVNTTHGYTF. At the DNA level, the sequence is TGTGCCATCTGGACGGAGGTTAACACTACCCATGGCTACACCTTC.